This is a list of T cell receptor beta chains from one sample in a study of blood T cell repertoires in COVID-19. TCRdb keeps only in-frame clones here, not all; method: immunoSEQ multiplex PCR. The table shows approximately 300,000 clones, with 87% occurring only once. The sample was peripheral blood. These receptors were obtained from a man aged 45-60 years with active or convalescent COVID-19. Both conserved end residues are part of each CDR3. The D gene is left open where the match is weak. The size field is filled for only some rows; it gives once, few, many or a size class.

j_gene | len | v_gene | abundance | d_gene | CDR3aa | CDR3nt
TRBJ1-1 | 11 | TRBV20-1 | NA | NA | CSALRRLEAFF | TGCAGTGCCCTGAGGCGGCTTGAAGCTTTCTTT
TRBJ1-6 | 13 | TRBV30 | NA | NA | CAWNQVPPSPLHF | TGTGCCTGGAATCAGGTTCCTCCTTCACCCCTCCACTTT
TRBJ1-3 | 14 | TRBV6-2/TRBV6-3 | NA | NA | CASSWDFSGNTIYF | TGTGCCAGCAGCTGGGACTTCTCTGGAAACACCATATATTTT
TRBJ2-1 | 11 | TRBV20-1 | NA | NA | CSAPRLNEQFF | TGCAGTGCTCCGAGACTCAATGAGCAGTTCTTC
TRBJ2-7 | 14 | TRBV7-8 | NA | NA | CASSVTRIPYEQYF | TGTGCCAGCAGCGTGACACGAATCCCGTACGAGCAGTACTTC
TRBJ1-1 | 16 | TRBV19 | NA | NA | CASSIGAGGEDTEAFF | TGTGCCAGTAGTATTGGGGCGGGGGGAGAGGACACTGAAGCTTTCTTT
TRBJ2-7 | 15 | TRBV6-1 | NA | TRBD1 | CASSEPGQGNYEQYF | TGTGCCAGCAGTGAACCGGGACAGGGTAACTACGAGCAGTACTTC
TRBJ1-4 | 15 | TRBV2 | NA | TRBD1 | CASSDGQGFNEKLFF | TGTGCCAGCAGTGACGGACAGGGCTTTAATGAAAAACTGTTTTTT
TRBJ1-2 | 14 | TRBV18 | NA | NA | CASSPSGVGYGYTF | TGTGCCAGCTCACCCTCAGGGGTTGGGTATGGCTACACCTTC
TRBJ1-5 | 14 | TRBV4-1 | NA | TRBD1 | CASQRTGFGQPQHF | TGCGCCAGCCAGCGGACAGGGTTTGGACAGCCCCAGCATTTT
TRBJ1-2 | 16 | TRBV7-9 | NA | TRBD1 | CASSLDVLTGGYGYTF | TGTGCCAGCAGCTTAGACGTCCTCACAGGGGGCTACGGCTACACCTTC
TRBJ1-4 | 15 | TRBV5-1 | NA | NA | CASSEWTDVGEKLFF | TGCGCCAGCAGCGAATGGACTGACGTGGGTGAAAAACTGTTTTTT
TRBJ1-1 | 14 | TRBV28 | NA | TRBD1 | CASSSEGAFTEAFF | TGTGCCAGCAGTTCGGAGGGGGCTTTCACTGAAGCTTTCTTT
TRBJ1-1 | 15 | TRBV9 | NA | NA | CASSVGGRMEGEAFF | TGTGCCAGCAGCGTAGGGGGGAGGATGGAGGGTGAAGCTTTCTTT
TRBJ2-6 | 15 | TRBV6-5 | NA | NA | CASSPLFSGANVLTF | TGTGCCAGCAGTCCTCTTTTTTCGGGGGCCAACGTCCTGACTTTC
TRBJ1-5 | 13 | TRBV12-3/TRBV12-4 | NA | TRBD1 | CATSQGPHQPQHF | TGTGCCACCTCACAGGGGCCCCATCAGCCCCAGCATTTT
TRBJ2-7 | 13 | TRBV5-8 | NA | NA | CASSLFQGYEQYF | TGTGCCAGCAGCTTGTTTCAGGGGTACGAGCAGTACTTC
TRBJ2-1 | 14 | TRBV20-1 | once | TRBD2 | CSASGAGMYDEQFF | TGCAGTGCTAGTGGAGCGGGGATGTACGATGAGCAGTTCTTC
TRBJ1-3 | 15 | TRBV7-9 | NA | NA | CASSPPGFSGNTIYF | TGTGCCAGCAGCCCCCCGGGGTTCTCTGGAAACACCATATATTTT
TRBJ2-1 | 14 | TRBV7-2 | NA | NA | CASSLVGSYNEQFF | TGTGCCAGCAGCTTAGTTGGCAGTTACAATGAGCAGTTCTTC
TRBJ2-1 | 15 | TRBV5-1 | NA | NA | CASSLTVPAYNEQFF | TGCGCCAGCAGCTTAACGGTTCCCGCCTACAATGAGCAGTTCTTC
TRBJ2-1 | 19 | TRBV11-2 | NA | TRBD2 | CASGWGPGTSGGPYNEQFF | TGTGCCAGCGGCTGGGGCCCCGGGACTAGCGGGGGCCCCTACAATGAGCAGTTCTTC
TRBJ1-1 | 13 | TRBV30 | NA | NA | CAWSTTMNTEAFF | TGTGCCTGGAGTACGACTATGAACACTGAAGCTTTCTTT
TRBJ2-2 | 17 | TRBV29-1 | NA | TRBD2 | CSVARGSGGASTGELFF | TGCAGCGTCGCTAGGGGTAGCGGGGGGGCCAGCACCGGGGAGCTGTTTTTT
TRBJ2-1 | 13 | TRBV7-8 | NA | NA | CASSSLKINEQFF | TGTGCCAGCAGCTCACTCAAAATCAATGAGCAGTTCTTC